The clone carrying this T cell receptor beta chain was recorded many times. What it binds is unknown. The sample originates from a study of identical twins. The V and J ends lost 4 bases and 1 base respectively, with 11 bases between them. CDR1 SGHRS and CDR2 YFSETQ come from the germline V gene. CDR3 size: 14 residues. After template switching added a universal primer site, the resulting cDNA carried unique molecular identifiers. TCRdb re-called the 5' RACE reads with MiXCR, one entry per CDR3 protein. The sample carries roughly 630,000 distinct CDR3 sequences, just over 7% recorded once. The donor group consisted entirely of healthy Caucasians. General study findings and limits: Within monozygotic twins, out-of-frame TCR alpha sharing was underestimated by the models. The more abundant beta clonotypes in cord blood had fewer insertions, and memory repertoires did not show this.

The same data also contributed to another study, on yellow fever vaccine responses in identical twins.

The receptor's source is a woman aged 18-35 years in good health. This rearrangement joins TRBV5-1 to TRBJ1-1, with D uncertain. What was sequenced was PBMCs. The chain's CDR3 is CASSDPKGNTEAFF. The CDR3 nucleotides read TGCGCCAGCAGCGACCCAAAGGGGAACACTGAAGCTTTCTTT. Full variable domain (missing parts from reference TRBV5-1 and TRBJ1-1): KAGVTQTPRYLIKTRGQQVTLSCSPISGHRSVSWYQQTPGQGLQFLFEYFSETQRNKGNFPGRFSGRQFSNSRSEMNVSTLELGDSALYLCASSDPKGNTEAFFGQGTRLTVV.